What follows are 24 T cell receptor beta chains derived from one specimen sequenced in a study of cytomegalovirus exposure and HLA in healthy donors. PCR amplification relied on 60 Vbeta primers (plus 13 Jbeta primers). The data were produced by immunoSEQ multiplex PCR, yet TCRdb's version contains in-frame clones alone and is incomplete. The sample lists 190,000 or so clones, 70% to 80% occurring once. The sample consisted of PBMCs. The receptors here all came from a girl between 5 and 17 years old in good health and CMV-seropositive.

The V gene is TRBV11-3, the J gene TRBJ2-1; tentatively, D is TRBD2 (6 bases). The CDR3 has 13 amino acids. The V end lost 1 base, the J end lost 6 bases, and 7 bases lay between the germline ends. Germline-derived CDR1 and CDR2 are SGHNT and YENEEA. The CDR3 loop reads CASSLVGGNEQFF. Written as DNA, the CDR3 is TGTGCCAGCAGCTTAGTCGGGGGCAATGAGCAGTTCTTC. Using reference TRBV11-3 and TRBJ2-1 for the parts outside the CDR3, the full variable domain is EAGVVQSPRYKIIEKKQPVAFWCNPISGHNTLYWYLQNLGQGPELLIRYENEEAVDDSQLPKDRFSAERLKGVDSTLKIQPAELGDSAVYLCASSLVGGNEQFFGPGTRLTVL.

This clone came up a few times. The CDR3, as DNA: TGTGCCAGCAGCCCGGGACAGGTGGGGACCGGGGAGCTGTTTTTT. Protein: CASSPGQVGTGELFF. J is TRBJ2-2 and V is TRBV27, with TRBD1 matching over 8 bases. Unmatched junction bases numbered 8, after V lost 6 bases and J lost 5 bases. The CDR3 length is 15 residues. CDR1 is MNHEY and CDR2 is SMNVEV in the germline V gene (reference sequence).

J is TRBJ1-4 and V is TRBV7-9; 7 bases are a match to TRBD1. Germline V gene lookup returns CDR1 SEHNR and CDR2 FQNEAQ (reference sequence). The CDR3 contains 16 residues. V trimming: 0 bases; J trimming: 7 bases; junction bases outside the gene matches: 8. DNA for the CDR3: TGTGCCAGCAGCTTAGCCGCGACAGGGATTGGTGAAAAACTGTTTTTT. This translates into CASSLAATGIGEKLFF. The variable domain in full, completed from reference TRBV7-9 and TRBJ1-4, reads DTGVSQNPRHKITKRGQNVTFRCDPISEHNRLYWYRQTLGQGPEFLTYFQNEAQLEKSRLLSDRFSAERPKGSFSTLEIQRTEQGDSAMYLCASSLAATGIGEKLFFGSGTQLSVL.

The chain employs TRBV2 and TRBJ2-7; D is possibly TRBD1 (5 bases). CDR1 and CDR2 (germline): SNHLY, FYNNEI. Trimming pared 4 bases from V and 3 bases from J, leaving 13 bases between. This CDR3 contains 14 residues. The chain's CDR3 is CASSALAQGYEQYF. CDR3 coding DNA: TGTGCCAGCAGTGCGCTCGCGCAGGGCTACGAGCAGTACTTC.

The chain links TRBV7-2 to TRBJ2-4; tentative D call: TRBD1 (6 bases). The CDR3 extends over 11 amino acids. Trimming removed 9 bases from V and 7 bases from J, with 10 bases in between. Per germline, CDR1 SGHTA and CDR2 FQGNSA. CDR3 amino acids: CASKGVNIQYF. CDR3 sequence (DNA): TGTGCCAGTAAGGGGGTTAACATTCAGTACTTC.

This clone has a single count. As DNA, the CDR3 is TGTGCCAGCAGCTCGGGGGTGAAGGCAGAAAATGAAAAACTGTTTTTT. Its protein product is CASSSGVKAENEKLFF. This chain uses TRBV5-4 with TRBJ1-4; tentatively, D is TRBD1 (5 bases). CDR1 SGHNT and CDR2 YYREEE come from the germline V gene (reference sequence). The CDR3 is 16 residues long. Trimming pared 3 bases from V and 5 bases from J, leaving 17 bases between.

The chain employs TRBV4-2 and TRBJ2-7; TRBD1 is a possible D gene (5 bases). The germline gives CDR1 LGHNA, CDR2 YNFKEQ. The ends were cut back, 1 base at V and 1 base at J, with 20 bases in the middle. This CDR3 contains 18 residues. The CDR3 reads CASSQGIRSTAISYEQYF. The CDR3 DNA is TGTGCCAGCAGCCAAGGTATTCGGTCGACAGCAATTTCCTACGAGCAGTACTTC.

Here the CDR3 reads CASSLVGGANTDTQYF. The CDR3 coding sequence is TGTGCCAGCAGCTTGGTCGGGGGGGCGAACACAGATACGCAGTATTTT. The rearrangement links TRBV7-2 to TRBJ2-3; 8 nucleotides align to TRBD2. The CDR3 is 16 amino acids. Trimming cost V 3 bases and J 2 bases; bases outside gene matches: 7. CDR1 and CDR2 from the germline V gene are SGHTA and FQGNSA.

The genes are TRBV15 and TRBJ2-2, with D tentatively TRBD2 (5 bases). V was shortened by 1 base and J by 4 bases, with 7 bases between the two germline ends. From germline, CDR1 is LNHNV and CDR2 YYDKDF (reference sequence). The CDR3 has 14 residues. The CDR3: CATSRGSVTGELFF. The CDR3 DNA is TGTGCCACCAGCAGAGGTAGCGTCACCGGGGAGCTGTTTTTT.

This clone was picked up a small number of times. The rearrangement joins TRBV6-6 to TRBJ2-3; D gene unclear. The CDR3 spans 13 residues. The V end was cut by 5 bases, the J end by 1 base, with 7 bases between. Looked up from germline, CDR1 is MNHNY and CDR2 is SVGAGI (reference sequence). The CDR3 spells CASSQEGTDTQYF. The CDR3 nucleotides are TGTGCCAGCAGTCAAGAGGGCACAGATACGCAGTATTTT.

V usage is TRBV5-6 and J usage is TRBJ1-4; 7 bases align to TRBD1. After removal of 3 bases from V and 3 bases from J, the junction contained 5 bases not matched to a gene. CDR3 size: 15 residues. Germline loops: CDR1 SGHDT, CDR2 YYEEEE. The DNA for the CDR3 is TGTGCCAGCAGCTACCGGGACAGAGCTAATGAAAAACTGTTTTTT. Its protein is CASSYRDRANEKLFF. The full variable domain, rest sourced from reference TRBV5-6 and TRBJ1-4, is DAGVTQSPTHLIKTRGQQVTLRCSPKSGHDTVSWYQQALGQGPQFIFQYYEEEERQRGNFPDRFSGHQFPNYSSELNVNALLLGDSALYLCASSYRDRANEKLFFGSGTQLSVL.

The CDR3 DNA follows: TGCAGCGTTGTATTGTCTAGCCCAAGCAGCACAGATACGCAGTATTTT. Residues: CSVVLSSPSSTDTQYF. The chain carries TRBV29-1 and TRBJ2-3; a weak D match, TRBD2 (5 bases). This CDR3 region has 16 residues. The germline gives CDR1 SQVTM, CDR2 ANQGSEA. V lost 4 bases and J 0 bases, leaving 17 bases between the germline ends.

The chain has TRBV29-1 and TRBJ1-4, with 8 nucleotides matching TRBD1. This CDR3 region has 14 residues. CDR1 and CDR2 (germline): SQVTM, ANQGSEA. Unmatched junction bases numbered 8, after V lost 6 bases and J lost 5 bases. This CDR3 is CSVEWTGPNEKLFF. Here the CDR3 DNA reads TGCAGCGTCGAATGGACAGGGCCAAATGAAAAACTGTTTTTT.

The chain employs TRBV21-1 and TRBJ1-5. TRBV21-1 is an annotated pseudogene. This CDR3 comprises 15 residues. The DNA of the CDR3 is TGTGCCGGGGGGTGGACCGACAGATCCAATCAGCCCCAGCATTTT. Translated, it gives CAGGWTDRSNQPQHF.

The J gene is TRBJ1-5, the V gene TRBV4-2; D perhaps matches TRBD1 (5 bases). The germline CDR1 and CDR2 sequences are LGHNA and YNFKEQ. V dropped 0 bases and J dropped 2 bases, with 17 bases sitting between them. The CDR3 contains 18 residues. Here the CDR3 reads CASSQDENQWGGNQPQHF. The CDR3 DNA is TGTGCCAGCAGCCAAGATGAGAACCAGTGGGGCGGCAATCAGCCCCAGCATTTT.

The CDR3 loop is CAIGTSGGETQYF. As DNA, the CDR3 is TGCGCCATCGGGACTAGCGGGGGAGAGACCCAGTACTTC. The gene calls are TRBV10-2 and TRBJ2-5, with 14 bases aligning to TRBD2. The CDR3 sequence is 13 residues long. Germline loops: CDR1 WSHSY, CDR2 SAAADI. V shed 10 bases and J 4 bases; nucleotides not matched to a gene: 2.

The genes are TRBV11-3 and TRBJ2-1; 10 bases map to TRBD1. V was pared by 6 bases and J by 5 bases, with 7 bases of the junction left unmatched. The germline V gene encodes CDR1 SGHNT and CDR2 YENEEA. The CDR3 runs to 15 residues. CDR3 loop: CASRAGTGVHNEQFF. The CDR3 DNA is TGTGCCAGCAGAGCCGGGACAGGGGTACACAATGAGCAGTTCTTC.

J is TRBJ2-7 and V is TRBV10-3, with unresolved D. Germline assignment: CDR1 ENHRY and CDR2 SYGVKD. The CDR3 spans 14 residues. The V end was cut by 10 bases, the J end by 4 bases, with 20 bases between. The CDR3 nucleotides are TGTGCCACCACCTCACGCGGAAAAGCTTACGAGCAGTACTTC. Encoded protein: CATTSRGKAYEQYF.

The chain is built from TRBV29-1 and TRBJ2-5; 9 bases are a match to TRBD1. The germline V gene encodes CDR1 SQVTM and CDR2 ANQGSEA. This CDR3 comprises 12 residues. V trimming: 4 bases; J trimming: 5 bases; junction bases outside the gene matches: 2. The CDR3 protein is CSVGTGVETQYF. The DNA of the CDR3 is TGCAGCGTTGGGACAGGGGTCGAGACCCAGTACTTC.

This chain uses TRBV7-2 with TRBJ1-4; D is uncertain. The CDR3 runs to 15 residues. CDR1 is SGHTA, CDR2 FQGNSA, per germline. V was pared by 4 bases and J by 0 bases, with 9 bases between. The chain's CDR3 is CASSSLVATNEKLFF. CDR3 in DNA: TGTGCCAGCAGCTCCCTAGTTGCAACTAATGAAAAACTGTTTTTT. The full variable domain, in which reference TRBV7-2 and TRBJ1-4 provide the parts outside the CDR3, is GAGVSQSPSNKVTEKGKDVELRCDPISGHTALYWYRQSLGQGLEFLIYFQGNSAPDKSGLPSDRFSAERTGGSVSTLTIQRTQQEDSAVYLCASSSLVATNEKLFFGSGTQLSVL.

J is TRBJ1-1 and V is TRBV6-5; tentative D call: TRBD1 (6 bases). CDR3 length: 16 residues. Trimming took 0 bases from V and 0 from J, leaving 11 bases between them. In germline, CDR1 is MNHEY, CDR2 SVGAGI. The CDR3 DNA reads TGTGCCAGCAGTTACTCACGGACAGCTTTGAACACTGAAGCTTTCTTT. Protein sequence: CASSYSRTALNTEAFF.

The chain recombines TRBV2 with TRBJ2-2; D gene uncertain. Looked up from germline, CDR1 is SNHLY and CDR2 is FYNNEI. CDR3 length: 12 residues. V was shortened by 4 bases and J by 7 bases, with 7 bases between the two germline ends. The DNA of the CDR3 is TGTGCCAGCAGTGGAGGATACGGGGAGCTGTTTTTT. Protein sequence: CASSGGYGELFF.

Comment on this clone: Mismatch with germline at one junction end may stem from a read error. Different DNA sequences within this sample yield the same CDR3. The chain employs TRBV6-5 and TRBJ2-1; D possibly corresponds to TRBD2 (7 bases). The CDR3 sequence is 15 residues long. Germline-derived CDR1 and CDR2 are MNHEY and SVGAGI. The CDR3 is CASRRGGGPYNEQFF. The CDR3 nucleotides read TGCGCCAGTAGAAGAGGGGGGGGCCCGTACAATGAGCAGTTCTTC.

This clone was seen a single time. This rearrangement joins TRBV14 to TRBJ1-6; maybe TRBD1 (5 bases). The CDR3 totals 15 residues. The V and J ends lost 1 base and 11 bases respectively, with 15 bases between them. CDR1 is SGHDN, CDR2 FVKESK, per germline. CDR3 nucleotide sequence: TGTGCCAGCAGCCAAGTTACGGGGACGGGGGCACCCCTCCACTTT. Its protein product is CASSQVTGTGAPLHF.